This paragraph covers one TCR beta chain sequence. No antigen is known for it. These data are taken from a study of monozygotic twins with inflammatory bowel disease. Looked up from germline, CDR1 is MNHNY and CDR2 is SVGAGI (reference sequence). The CDR3 contains 13 residues. General study findings and limits: With inverse Simpson as the measure, TCRbeta diversity was lower in IBD patients than in healthy co-twins. T cell subtypes that differed could not be told apart.

TCRdb re-called the 5' RACE reads, yielding one record per CDR3 amino acid sequence without DNA. This sample's clone table lists nearly 450,000 distinct CDR3 sequences. The specimen was blood. The TCR sequence derives from a human donor with ulcerative colitis or Crohn's disease, or a healthy co-twin of an affected twin (not recorded which). The chain combines TRBV6-6 with TRBJ1-5. Here the CDR3 reads CASNGPSNQPQHF.